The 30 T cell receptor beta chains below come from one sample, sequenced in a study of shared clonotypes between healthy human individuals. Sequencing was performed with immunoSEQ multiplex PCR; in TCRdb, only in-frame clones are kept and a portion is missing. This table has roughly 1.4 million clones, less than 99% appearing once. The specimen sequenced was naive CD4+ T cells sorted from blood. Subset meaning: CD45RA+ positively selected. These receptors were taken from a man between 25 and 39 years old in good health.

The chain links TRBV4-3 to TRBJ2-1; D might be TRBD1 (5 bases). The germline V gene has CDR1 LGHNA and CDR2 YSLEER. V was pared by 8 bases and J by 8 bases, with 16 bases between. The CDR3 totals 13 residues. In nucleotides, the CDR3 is TGCGCCAGCGGGAAGTATGGGGCGGATGAGCAGTTCTTC. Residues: CASGKYGADEQFF.

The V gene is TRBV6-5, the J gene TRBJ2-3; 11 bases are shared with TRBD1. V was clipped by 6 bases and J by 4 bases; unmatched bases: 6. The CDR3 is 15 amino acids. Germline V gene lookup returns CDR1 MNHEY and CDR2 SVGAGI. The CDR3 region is CASRSGTGGADTQYF. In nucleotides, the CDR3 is TGTGCCAGCAGGTCCGGGACAGGGGGGGCAGATACGCAGTATTTT.

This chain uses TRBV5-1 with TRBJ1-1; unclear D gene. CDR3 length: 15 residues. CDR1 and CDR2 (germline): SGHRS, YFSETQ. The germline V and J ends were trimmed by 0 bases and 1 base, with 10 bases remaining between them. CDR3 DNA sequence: TGCGCCAGCAGCTTGGCCCCCGGGGAGAACACTGAAGCTTTCTTT. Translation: CASSLAPGENTEAFF.

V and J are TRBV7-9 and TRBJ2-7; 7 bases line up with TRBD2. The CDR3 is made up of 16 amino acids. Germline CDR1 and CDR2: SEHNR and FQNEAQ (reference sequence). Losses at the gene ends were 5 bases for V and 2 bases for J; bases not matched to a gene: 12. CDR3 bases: TGTGCCAGCAGCCCAGAGAGCGGGGCCACCACCTACGAGCAGTACTTC. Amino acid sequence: CASSPESGATTYEQYF.

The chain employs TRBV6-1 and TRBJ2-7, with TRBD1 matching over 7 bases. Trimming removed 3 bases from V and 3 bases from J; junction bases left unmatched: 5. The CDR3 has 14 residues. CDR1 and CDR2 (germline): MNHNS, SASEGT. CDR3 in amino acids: CASSDPGQIYEQYF. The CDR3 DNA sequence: TGTGCCAGCAGTGACCCGGGACAGATCTACGAGCAGTACTTC.

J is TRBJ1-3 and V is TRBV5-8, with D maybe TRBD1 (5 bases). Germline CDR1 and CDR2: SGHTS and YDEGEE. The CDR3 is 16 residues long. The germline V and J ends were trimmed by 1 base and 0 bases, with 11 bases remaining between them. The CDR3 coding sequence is TGTGCCAGCAGCTTGTTTCCGGGGCCCTCTGGAAACACCATATATTTT. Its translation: CASSLFPGPSGNTIYF.

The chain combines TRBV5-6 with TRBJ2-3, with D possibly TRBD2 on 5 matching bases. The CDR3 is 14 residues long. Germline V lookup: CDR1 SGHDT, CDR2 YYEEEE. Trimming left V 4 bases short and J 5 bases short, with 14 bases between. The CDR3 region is CASSIGPGEDTQYF. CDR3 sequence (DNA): TGTGCCAGCAGCATCGGGCCCGGGGAAGATACGCAGTATTTT.

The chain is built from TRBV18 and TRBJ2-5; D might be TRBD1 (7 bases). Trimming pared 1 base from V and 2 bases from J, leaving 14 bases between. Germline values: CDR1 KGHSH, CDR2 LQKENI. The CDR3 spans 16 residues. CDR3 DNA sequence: TGTGCCAGCTCACCACTGCGGGACAGCCCTCAAGAGACCCAGTACTTC. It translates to CASSPLRDSPQETQYF.

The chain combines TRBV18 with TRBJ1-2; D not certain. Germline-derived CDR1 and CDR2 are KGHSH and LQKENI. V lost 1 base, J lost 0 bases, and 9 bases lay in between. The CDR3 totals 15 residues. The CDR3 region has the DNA TGTGCCAGCTCACCACTCGCAGACTCTAACTATGGCTACACCTTC. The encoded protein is CASSPLADSNYGYTF.

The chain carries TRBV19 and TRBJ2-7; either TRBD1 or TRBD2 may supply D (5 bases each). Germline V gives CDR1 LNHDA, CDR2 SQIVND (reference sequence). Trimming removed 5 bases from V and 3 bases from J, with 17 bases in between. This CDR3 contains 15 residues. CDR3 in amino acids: CASSSPGLPNYEQYF. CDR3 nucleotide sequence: TGTGCCAGTAGTTCGCCGGGGCTGCCTAACTACGAGCAGTACTTC.

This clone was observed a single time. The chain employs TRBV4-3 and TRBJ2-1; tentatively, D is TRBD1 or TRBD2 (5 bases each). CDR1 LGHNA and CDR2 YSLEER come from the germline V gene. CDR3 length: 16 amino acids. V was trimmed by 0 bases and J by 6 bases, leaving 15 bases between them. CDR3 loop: CASSQEGRANANEQFF. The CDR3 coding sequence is TGCGCCAGCAGCCAAGAGGGACGGGCTAACGCCAATGAGCAGTTCTTC.

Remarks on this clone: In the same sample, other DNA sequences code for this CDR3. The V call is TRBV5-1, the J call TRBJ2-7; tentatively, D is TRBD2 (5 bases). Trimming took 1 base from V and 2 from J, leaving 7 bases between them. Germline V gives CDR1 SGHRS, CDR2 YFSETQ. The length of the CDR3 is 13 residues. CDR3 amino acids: CASSLPGTYEQYF. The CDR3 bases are TGCGCCAGCAGCTTGCCCGGGACCTACGAGCAGTACTTC.

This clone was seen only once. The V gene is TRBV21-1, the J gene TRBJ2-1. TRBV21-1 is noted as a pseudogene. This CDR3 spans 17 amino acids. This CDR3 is CASSKGNTGTPYFVQFF. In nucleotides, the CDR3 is TGTGCCAGCAGCAAAGGAAACACGGGGACGCCTTATTTCGTGCAGTTCTTC.

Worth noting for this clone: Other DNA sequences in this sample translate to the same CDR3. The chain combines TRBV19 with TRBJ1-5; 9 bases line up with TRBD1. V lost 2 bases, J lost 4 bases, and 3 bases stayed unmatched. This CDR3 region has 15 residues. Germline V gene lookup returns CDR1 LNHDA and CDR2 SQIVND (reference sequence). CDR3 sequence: CASSIQGTGNQPQHF. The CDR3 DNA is TGTGCCAGTAGTATACAAGGGACAGGGAATCAGCCCCAGCATTTT.

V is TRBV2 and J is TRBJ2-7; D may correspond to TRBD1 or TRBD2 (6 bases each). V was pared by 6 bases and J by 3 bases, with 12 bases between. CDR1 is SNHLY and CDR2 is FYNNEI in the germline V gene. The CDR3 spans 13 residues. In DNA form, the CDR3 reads TGTGCCAGCAGCCCGAGGGGGGTCTACGAGCAGTACTTC. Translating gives CASSPRGVYEQYF.

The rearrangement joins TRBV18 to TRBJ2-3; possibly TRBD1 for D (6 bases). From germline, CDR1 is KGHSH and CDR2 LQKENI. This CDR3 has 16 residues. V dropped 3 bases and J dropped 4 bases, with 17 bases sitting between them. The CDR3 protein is CASSPPPTGDPDTQYF. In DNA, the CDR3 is TGTGCCAGCTCACCCCCACCGACAGGCGACCCAGATACGCAGTATTTT. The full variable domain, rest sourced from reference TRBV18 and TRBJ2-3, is NAGVMQNPRHLVRRRGQEARLRCSPMKGHSHVYWYRQLPEEGLKFMVYLQKENIIDESGMPKERFSAEFPKEGPSILRIQQVVRGDSAAYFCASSPPPTGDPDTQYFGPGTRLTVL.

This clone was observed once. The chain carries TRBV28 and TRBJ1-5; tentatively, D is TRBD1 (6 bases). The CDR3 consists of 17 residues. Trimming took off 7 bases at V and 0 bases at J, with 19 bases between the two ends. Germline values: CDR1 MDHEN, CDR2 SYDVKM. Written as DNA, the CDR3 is TGTGCCAGCAATCCGGGTACAGGGTTGAATAGCAATCAGCCCCAGCATTTT. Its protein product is CASNPGTGLNSNQPQHF. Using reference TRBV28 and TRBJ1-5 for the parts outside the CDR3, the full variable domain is DVKVTQSSRYLVKRTGEKVFLECVQDMDHENMFWYRQDPGLGLRLIYFSYDVKMKEKGDIPEGYSVSREKKERFSLILESASTNQTSMYLCASNPGTGLNSNQPQHFGDGTRLSIL.

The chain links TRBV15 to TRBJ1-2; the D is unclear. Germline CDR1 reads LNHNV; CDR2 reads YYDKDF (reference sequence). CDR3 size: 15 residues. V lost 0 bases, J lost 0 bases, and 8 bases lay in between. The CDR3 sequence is CATSRDSLANYGYTF. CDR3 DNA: TGTGCCACCAGCAGAGACTCACTTGCTAACTATGGCTACACCTTC. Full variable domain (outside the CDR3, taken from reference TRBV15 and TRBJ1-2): DAMVIQNPRYQVTQFGKPVTLSCSQTLNHNVMYWYQQKSSQAPKLLFHYYDKDFNNEADTPDNFQSRRPNTSFCFLDIRSPGLGDTAMYLCATSRDSLANYGYTFGSGTRLTVV.

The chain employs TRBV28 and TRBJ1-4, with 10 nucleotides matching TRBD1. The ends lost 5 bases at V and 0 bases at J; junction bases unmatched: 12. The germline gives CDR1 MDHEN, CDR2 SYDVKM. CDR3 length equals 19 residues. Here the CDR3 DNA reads TGTGCCAGCAGTGCACAAGGACAGGGGGTGATAGCAACTAATGAAAAACTGTTTTTT. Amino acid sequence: CASSAQGQGVIATNEKLFF. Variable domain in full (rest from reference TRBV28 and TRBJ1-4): DVKVTQSSRYLVKRTGEKVFLECVQDMDHENMFWYRQDPGLGLRLIYFSYDVKMKEKGDIPEGYSVSREKKERFSLILESASTNQTSMYLCASSAQGQGVIATNEKLFFGSGTQLSVL.

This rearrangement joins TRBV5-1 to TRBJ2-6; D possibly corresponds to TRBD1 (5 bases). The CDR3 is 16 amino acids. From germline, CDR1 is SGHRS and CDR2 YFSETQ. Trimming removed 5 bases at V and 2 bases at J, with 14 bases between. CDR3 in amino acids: CASSPGLRAGANVLTF. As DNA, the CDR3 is TGCGCCAGCAGTCCAGGGCTTCGGGCTGGGGCCAACGTCCTGACTTTC.

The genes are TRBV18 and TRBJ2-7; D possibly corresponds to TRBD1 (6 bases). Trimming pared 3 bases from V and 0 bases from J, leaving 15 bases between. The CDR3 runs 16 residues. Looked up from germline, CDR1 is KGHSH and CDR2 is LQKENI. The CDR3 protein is CASSPDRQVSSYEQYF. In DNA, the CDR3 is TGTGCCAGCTCACCGGACCGACAGGTCAGCTCCTACGAGCAGTACTTC.

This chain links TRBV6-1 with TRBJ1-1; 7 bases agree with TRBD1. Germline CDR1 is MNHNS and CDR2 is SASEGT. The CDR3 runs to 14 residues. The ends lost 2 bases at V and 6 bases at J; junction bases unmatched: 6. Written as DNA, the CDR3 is TGTGCCAGCAGTGAAAGACAGGGAAGGTCTGAAGCTTTCTTT. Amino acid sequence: CASSERQGRSEAFF.

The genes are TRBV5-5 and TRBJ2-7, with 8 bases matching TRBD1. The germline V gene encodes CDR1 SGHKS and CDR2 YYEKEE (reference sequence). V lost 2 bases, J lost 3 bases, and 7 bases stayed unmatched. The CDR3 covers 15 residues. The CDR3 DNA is TGTGCCAGCAGCTTACGGGACAGGAGACACTACGAGCAGTACTTC. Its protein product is CASSLRDRRHYEQYF.

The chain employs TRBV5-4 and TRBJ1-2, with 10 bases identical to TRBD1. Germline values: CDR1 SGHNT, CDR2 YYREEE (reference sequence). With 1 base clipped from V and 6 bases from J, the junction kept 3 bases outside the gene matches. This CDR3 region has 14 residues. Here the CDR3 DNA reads TGTGCCAGCAGCTTGCGACAGGGGGCGGATGGCTACACCTTC. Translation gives CASSLRQGADGYTF.

The CDR3 sequence: CASSRGVEAVEQYF. The CDR3 bases are TGTGCCAGCAGCCGGGGAGTTGAGGCCGTCGAGCAGTACTTC. This chain joins TRBV7-2 and TRBJ2-7; a possible D gene is TRBD2 (5 bases). Between the trimmed V and J ends, which lost 5 bases and 6 bases, there was a span of 17 bases. The V gene's germline CDR1 is SGHTA and CDR2 FQGNSA. The CDR3 covers 14 residues.

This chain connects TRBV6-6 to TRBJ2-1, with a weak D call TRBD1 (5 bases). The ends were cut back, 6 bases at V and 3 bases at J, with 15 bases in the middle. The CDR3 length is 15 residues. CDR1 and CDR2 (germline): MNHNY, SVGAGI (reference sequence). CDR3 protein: CASRYDRAYYNEQFF. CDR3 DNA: TGTGCCAGCAGATACGACAGAGCGTACTACAATGAGCAGTTCTTC.

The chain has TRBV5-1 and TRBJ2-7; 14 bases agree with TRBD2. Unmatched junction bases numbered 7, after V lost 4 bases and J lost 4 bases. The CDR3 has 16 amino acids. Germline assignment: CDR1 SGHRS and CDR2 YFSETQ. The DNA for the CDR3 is TGCGCCAGCAGCACGGGGACTAGCGGGAGCTTATACGAGCAGTACTTC. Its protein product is CASSTGTSGSLYEQYF.

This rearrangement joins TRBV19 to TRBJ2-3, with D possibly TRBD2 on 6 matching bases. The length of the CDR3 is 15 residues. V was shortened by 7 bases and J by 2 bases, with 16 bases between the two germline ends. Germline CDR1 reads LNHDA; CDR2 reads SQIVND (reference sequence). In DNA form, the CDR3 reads TGTGCCAGTACCGAGACCGGGGGAAACACAGATACGCAGTATTTT. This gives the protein CASTETGGNTDTQYF. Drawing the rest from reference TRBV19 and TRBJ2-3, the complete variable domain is DGGITQSPKYLFRKEGQNVTLSCEQNLNHDAMYWYRQDPGQGLRLIYYSQIVNDFQKGDIAEGYSVSREKKESFPLTVTSAQKNPTAFYLCASTETGGNTDTQYFGPGTRLTVL.

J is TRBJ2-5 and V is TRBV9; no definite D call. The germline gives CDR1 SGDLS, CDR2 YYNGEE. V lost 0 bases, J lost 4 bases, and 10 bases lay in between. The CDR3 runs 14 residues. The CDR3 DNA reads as TGTGCCAGCAGCGTAGACGTAGCCGGAGAGACCCAGTACTTC. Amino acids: CASSVDVAGETQYF.

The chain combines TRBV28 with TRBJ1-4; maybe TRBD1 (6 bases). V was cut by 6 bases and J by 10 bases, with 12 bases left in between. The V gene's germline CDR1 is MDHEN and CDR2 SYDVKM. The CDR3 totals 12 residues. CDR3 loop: CASSTQGAKLFF. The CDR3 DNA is TGTGCCAGCAGCACACAGGGTGCAAAACTGTTTTTT.